This T cell receptor (beta chain) was sequenced during a study of shared T cell receptors in the human thymus. Germline CDR1 SGHRS, CDR2 YFSETQ. CDR3 length: 16 amino acids. V lost 0 bases and J lost 3, with 13 bases in between. Some clones are missing from TCRdb's copy, which holds only in-frame ones; the method was immunoSEQ multiplex PCR. The sample yields almost 550,000 clones, around 78% seen once. The same data also went into a second study, on human thymus T cells.

Sequencing was done on a sample of thymocytes. The chain employs TRBV5-1 and TRBJ2-1, with D unresolved. This receptor was taken from a boy under two years old with a congenital heart defect. CDR3 amino acids: CASSLDPIPIYNEQFF. Here the CDR3 DNA reads TGCGCCAGCAGCTTGGATCCTATCCCTATCTACAATGAGCAGTTCTTC.